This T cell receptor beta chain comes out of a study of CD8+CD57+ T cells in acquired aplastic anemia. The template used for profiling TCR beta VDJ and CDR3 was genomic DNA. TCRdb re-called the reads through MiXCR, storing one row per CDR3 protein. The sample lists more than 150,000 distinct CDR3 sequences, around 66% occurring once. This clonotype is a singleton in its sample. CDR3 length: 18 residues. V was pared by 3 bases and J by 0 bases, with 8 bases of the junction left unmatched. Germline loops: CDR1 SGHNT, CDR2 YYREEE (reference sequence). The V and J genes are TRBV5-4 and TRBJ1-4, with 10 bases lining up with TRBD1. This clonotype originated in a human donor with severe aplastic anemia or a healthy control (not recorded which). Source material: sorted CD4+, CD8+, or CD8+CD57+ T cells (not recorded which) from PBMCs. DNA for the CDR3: TGTGCCAGCAGCTCAGAGACAGGGGGCAGGGCAACTAATGAAAAACTGTTTTTT. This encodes CASSSETGGRATNEKLFF.